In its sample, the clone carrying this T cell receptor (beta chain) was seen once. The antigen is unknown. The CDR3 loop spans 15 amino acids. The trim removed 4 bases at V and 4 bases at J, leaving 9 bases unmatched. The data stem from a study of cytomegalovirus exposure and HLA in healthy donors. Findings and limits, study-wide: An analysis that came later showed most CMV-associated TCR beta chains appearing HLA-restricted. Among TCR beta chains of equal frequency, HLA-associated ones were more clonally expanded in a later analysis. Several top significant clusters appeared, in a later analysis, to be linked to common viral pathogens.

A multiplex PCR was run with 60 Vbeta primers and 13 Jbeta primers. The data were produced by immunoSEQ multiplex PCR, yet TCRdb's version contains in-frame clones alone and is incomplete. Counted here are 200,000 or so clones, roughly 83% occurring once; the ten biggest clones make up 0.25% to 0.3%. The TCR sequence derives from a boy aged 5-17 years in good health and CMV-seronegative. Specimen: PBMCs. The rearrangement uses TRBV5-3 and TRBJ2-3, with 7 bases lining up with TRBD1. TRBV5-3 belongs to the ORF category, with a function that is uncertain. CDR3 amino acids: CARSRQGSEADTQYF. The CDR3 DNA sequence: TGTGCCAGAAGCAGACAGGGTAGCGAGGCAGATACGCAGTATTTT.